This T cell receptor (beta chain) was captured by sequencing in a study of technical replicates of blood from a handful of donors. Per the germline V gene, CDR1 is KGHSH and CDR2 is LQKENI. The CDR3 loop spans 17 amino acids. J lost 2 bases, V lost 2 bases, and 9 bases had no gene match. The data were produced by immunoSEQ multiplex PCR, yet TCRdb's version contains in-frame clones alone and is incomplete. Counted here are 55,000 to 70,000 clones, around 86% occurring once; the ten biggest clones make up 5%. This clone has only one observation. The receptor comes from a human donor in good health. Some clones in this sample may be carry-over from other donors' samples. The chain combines TRBV18 with TRBJ2-5, with 9 nucleotides matching TRBD2. Material: PBMCs. The CDR3 is CASSPYLAGLAQETQYF. CDR3 in DNA: TGTGCCAGCTCACCATATCTCGCCGGACTAGCGCAAGAGACCCAGTACTTC.